The 18 T cell receptor beta chains in this list originate from one sample, sequenced in a study of PD-1 blockade in classical Hodgkin lymphoma. The protocol was immunoSEQ multiplex PCR, while the TCRdb copy is restricted to in-frame clones and leaves out a portion. The sample includes some 16,000 clones, roughly 83% of them seen just once. Each patient relapsed following autologous stem cell transplantation, and prior brentuximab vedotin exposure differed. The sample here was peripheral blood mononuclear cells (PBMCs), taken before the second cycle of nivolumab. The receptors come from a human donor with classical Hodgkin lymphoma.

The chain employs TRBV10-3 and TRBJ2-3; 12 positions match TRBD2. CDR1 ENHRY and CDR2 SYGVKD come from the germline V gene. This CDR3 contains 15 residues. V gave up 5 bases and J gave up 2 bases; unmatched junction bases: 2. CDR3 sequence reads: CAISRTSGNTDTQYF. CDR3 coding DNA: TGTGCCATCAGTAGGACTAGCGGGAACACAGATACGCAGTATTTT.

The V call is TRBV4-1, the J call TRBJ2-7, with D hard to call. The germline V gene has CDR1 MGHRA and CDR2 YSYEKL. Deletions cut 3 bases from V and 0 bases from J, with 15 bases between. The CDR3 is 16 residues long. The CDR3 DNA is TGCGCCAGCAGCCAGCTTCGGACGGGCAACTCCTACGAGCAGTACTTC. It translates to CASSQLRTGNSYEQYF.

The chain couples TRBV10-1 to TRBJ2-7; 11 bases agree with TRBD1. J was trimmed by 0 bases and V by 0 bases; bases with no gene match: 4. CDR1 WNHNN and CDR2 SYGVQD come from the germline V gene (reference sequence). The CDR3 contains 17 residues. The CDR3 region is CASSESEGTGGSYEQYF. The CDR3, as DNA: TGCGCCAGCAGTGAGTCGGAGGGGACAGGGGGCTCCTACGAGCAGTACTTC.

The V gene is TRBV5-6, the J gene TRBJ2-3, with 8 bases lining up with TRBD2. CDR1 SGHDT and CDR2 YYEEEE come from the germline V gene. This CDR3 comprises 14 residues. V trimming: 7 bases; J trimming: 3 bases; junction bases outside the gene matches: 7. Here the CDR3 reads CASGGLAQTDTQYF. CDR3 nucleotides: TGTGCCAGCGGAGGACTAGCTCAAACAGATACGCAGTATTTT.

The chain recombines TRBV11-3 with TRBJ2-1, with TRBD2 identical over 7 bases. Per the germline V gene, CDR1 is SGHNT and CDR2 is YENEEA. This CDR3 is 12 amino acids long. Trimming removed 6 bases from V and 9 bases from J; junction bases left unmatched: 5. The CDR3 loop is CASRGGTSEQFF. CDR3 in DNA: TGTGCCAGCAGGGGGGGGACTTCTGAGCAGTTCTTC.

V is TRBV6-1 and J is TRBJ2-7, with D possibly being TRBD2 (5 bases). Germline CDR1 reads MNHNS; CDR2 reads SASEGT. V was pared by 6 bases and J by 3 bases, with 15 bases between. CDR3 length: 14 residues. The CDR3 nucleotides are TGTGCCAGCAGGGGTACGAGGGATTTCTACGAGCAGTACTTC. Translating it yields CASRGTRDFYEQYF.

This sequence joins TRBV19 and TRBJ1-2; D uncertain. V lost 3 bases to trimming and J lost 4 bases, with 15 bases between them. Germline V CDR1 and CDR2: LNHDA, SQIVND (reference sequence). The CDR3 is made up of 15 amino acids. The CDR3 bases are TGTGCCAGTAGTATTGCGATAGGGAGGATCTATGGCTACACCTTC. This translates into CASSIAIGRIYGYTF.

The chain joins TRBV25-1 to TRBJ2-2, with 10 positions matching TRBD2. Germline assignment: CDR1 MGHDK and CDR2 SYGVNS. The CDR3 totals 16 residues. J was trimmed by 5 bases and V by 3 bases; bases with no gene match: 6. CDR3 region: CASSDPTSGETGELFF. CDR3 nucleotides: TGTGCCAGCAGTGACCCCACTAGCGGGGAGACCGGGGAGCTGTTTTTT.

The chain couples TRBV5-6 to TRBJ2-1; D may be TRBD2 (6 bases). In germline, CDR1 is SGHDT, CDR2 YYEEEE. The ends were cut back, 6 bases at V and 9 bases at J, with 19 bases in the middle. CDR3 length equals 14 residues. The CDR3 DNA follows: TGTGCCAGCACGGCGGGACCACACGGGGGTGAGCAGTTCTTC. This codes for CASTAGPHGGEQFF.

The chain uses TRBV18 and TRBJ2-1; maybe TRBD1 (5 bases). Germline V gene lookup returns CDR1 KGHSH and CDR2 LQKENI. Trimming took off 0 bases at V and 8 bases at J, with 11 bases between the two ends. The CDR3 is made up of 14 amino acids. CDR3 protein: CASSPPEGVDEQFF. In nucleotides, the CDR3 is TGTGCCAGCTCACCACCAGAAGGGGTCGATGAGCAGTTCTTC.

The chain couples TRBV7-8 to TRBJ2-1; D remains ambiguous. The germline V and J ends were trimmed by 5 bases and 0 bases, with 11 bases remaining between them. Germline values: CDR1 SGHVS, CDR2 FQNEAQ. The CDR3 runs 15 residues. As DNA, the CDR3 is TGTGCCAGCAGCGCTACTTTGATCTCCTACAATGAGCAGTTCTTC. Encoded protein: CASSATLISYNEQFF.

The chain carries TRBV5-1 and TRBJ2-5; D is unresolved. This CDR3 has 13 residues. CDR1 is SGHRS and CDR2 is YFSETQ in the germline V gene. V was cut by 3 bases and J by 0 bases, with 6 bases left in between. CDR3 in DNA: TGCGCCAGCAGCTCGTATTACCAAGAGACCCAGTACTTC. Translating gives CASSSYYQETQYF.

The chain uses TRBV18 and TRBJ2-3; a weak D match, TRBD1 (6 bases). Germline-derived CDR1 and CDR2 are KGHSH and LQKENI. V gave up 4 bases and J gave up 3 bases, with 14 bases separating them. This CDR3 contains 15 residues. The DNA of the CDR3 is TGTGCCAGCTCACTACAGGGACCGGGGACAGATACGCAGTATTTT. This translates into CASSLQGPGTDTQYF. Variable domain in full (rest from reference TRBV18 and TRBJ2-3): NAGVMQNPRHLVRRRGQEARLRCSPMKGHSHVYWYRQLPEEGLKFMVYLQKENIIDESGMPKERFSAEFPKEGPSILRIQQVVRGDSAAYFCASSLQGPGTDTQYFGPGTRLTVL.

This rearrangement joins TRBV10-3 to TRBJ2-7, with 7 bases fitting TRBD1. The CDR3 totals 13 residues. With 6 bases clipped from V and 5 bases from J, the junction kept 7 bases outside the gene matches. Germline loops: CDR1 ENHRY, CDR2 SYGVKD. CDR3 nucleotides: TGTGCCATCAGGGAGCGACAGGGCCACGAGCAGTACTTC. Translating gives CAIRERQGHEQYF.

The rearrangement links TRBV23-1 to TRBJ2-3, with 14 bases identical to TRBD2. Being an ORF, TRBV23-1 has a function that is uncertain. Trimming at V came to 10 bases and at J to 3 bases, leaving 21 bases not matched to a gene. This CDR3 spans 20 amino acids. The CDR3 DNA sequence: TGCGCCACCCTCCTTCGGCGTGGGGATGGGACTAGCGGGAGTACAGATACGCAGTATTTT. Amino acid sequence: CATLLRRGDGTSGSTDTQYF.

This clone has a single count. The genes are TRBV30 and TRBJ1-4; maybe TRBD1 (5 bases). The germline V gene encodes CDR1 GTSNPN and CDR2 SVGIG (reference sequence). The CDR3 is made up of 13 amino acids. Trimming took 4 bases from V and 10 from J, leaving 16 bases between them. In nucleotides, the CDR3 is TGTGCCTGGACGGCAGGGATCTCCGCAAAACTGTTTTTT. This gives the protein CAWTAGISAKLFF. The full variable domain, completed using reference TRBV30 and TRBJ1-4, is SQTIHQWPATLVQPVGSPLSLECTVEGTSNPNLYWYRQAAGRGLQLLFYSVGIGQISSEVPQNLSASRPQDRQFILSSKKLLLSDSGFYLCAWTAGISAKLFFGSGTQLSVL.

The rearrangement links TRBV7-9 to TRBJ2-1, with 14 bases identical to TRBD2. Losses at the gene ends were 3 bases for V and 8 bases for J; bases not matched to a gene: 9. Germline values: CDR1 SEHNR, CDR2 FQNEAQ (reference sequence). CDR3 length equals 17 residues. CDR3: CASSLTGTSGSEYEQFF. The DNA of the CDR3 is TGTGCCAGCAGCTTGACCGGGACTAGCGGGAGTGAGTATGAGCAGTTCTTC.

CDR3 region: CASSPLRGLNSPLHF. The CDR3 DNA reads TGTGCCAGCTCACCACTAAGGGGGCTAAATTCACCCCTCCACTTT. The rearrangement links TRBV18 to TRBJ1-6, with TRBD1 matching over 7 bases. V shed 1 base and J 7 bases; nucleotides not matched to a gene: 4. CDR1 is KGHSH and CDR2 is LQKENI in the germline V gene. This CDR3 has 15 residues. Full variable domain (missing parts from reference TRBV18 and TRBJ1-6): NAGVMQNPRHLVRRRGQEARLRCSPMKGHSHVYWYRQLPEEGLKFMVYLQKENIIDESGMPKERFSAEFPKEGPSILRIQQVVRGDSAAYFCASSPLRGLNSPLHFGNGTRLTVT.